The rows below give T cell receptor beta chains drawn from one sample of a study of T cells in Graves' hyperthyroidism and ophthalmopathy. A single record per CDR3 protein comes from TCRdb applying MiXCR to the multiplex PCR reads. The sample records 650,000 to 750,000 distinct CDR3 sequences, 12% to 15% being singletons. The specimen was blood. The receptors were sampled from a woman under 30 with Graves' hyperthyroidism. Each CDR3 is given with its conserved first and last residue. D genes are given only for firm matches. Clone size is not always given. Where it is, it says once, few, many or a class for expanded clones.

clone_size	d_call	v_call	j_call	cdr3_nt	cdr3_aa
.	.	TRBV20-1	TRBJ2-7	TGCAGTGCTATCCCCACAGGGATGGTGAACTACGAGCAGTACTTC	CSAIPTGMVNYEQYF
.	.	TRBV7-3	TRBJ2-7	TGTGCCAGCAGCCTCAGTACGGTACCACCCTACGAGCAGTACTTC	CASSLSTVPPYEQYF
.	TRBD2	TRBV6-1	TRBJ2-3	TGTGCCTCGGGACTAGCGGGAGGCGGGAATACGCAGTATTTT	CASGLAGGGNTQYF
.	.	TRBV4-3	TRBJ2-3	TGCGCCAGCAGCCAACGTGCTGGCCAAGGGGCAGATACGCAGTATTTT	CASSQRAGQGADTQYF
.	TRBD1	TRBV7-9	TRBJ2-3	TGTGCCAGCAGCCCGGGACAGCCAGGCACAGATACGCAGTATTTT	CASSPGQPGTDTQYF
few	.	TRBV20-1	TRBJ2-1	TGCAGTGCTAGAGAAGGGGCGAGTCCCTACAATGAGCAGTTCTTC	CSAREGASPYNEQFF
many	TRBD1	TRBV24-1	TRBJ2-2	TGTGCCACCAGTGATTTGCGGGACAGGGTCGCGAACACCGGGGAGCTGTTTTTT	CATSDLRDRVANTGELFF
many	TRBD1	TRBV7-9	TRBJ2-7	TGTGCCAGCAAAGAGGGACAGGGCTACGAGCAGTACTTC	CASKEGQGYEQYF
.	.	TRBV7-6	TRBJ2-1	TGTGCCAGCAGCTTAGTTAGTCCCCCTCGGGCCTACAATGAGCAGTTCTTC	CASSLVSPPRAYNEQFF
.	.	TRBV12-3/TRBV12-4	TRBJ2-1	TGTGCCAGCAGTTTTCGCGATATCTACAATGAGCAGTTCTTC	CASSFRDIYNEQFF
many	.	TRBV20-1	TRBJ2-3	TGCAGTGCTAGAGAAAGGGGCCAGGGGCTAGATACGCAGTATTTT	CSARERGQGLDTQYF
few	TRBD1	TRBV6-1	TRBJ1-5	TGTGCCAGCAGTCGAGGCGGGACAGGCTATCAGCCCCAGCATTTT	CASSRGGTGYQPQHF
few	.	TRBV14	TRBJ2-7	TGTGCCAGCAGCCAACCGGGACAAACACGCTACGAGCAGTACTTC	CASSQPGQTRYEQYF
.	.	TRBV5-1	TRBJ1-1	TGCGCCAGCAGATTTCGGGGGGAACTGTTTAACACTGAAGCTTTCTTT	CASRFRGELFNTEAFF
many	TRBD1	TRBV7-2	TRBJ2-7	TGTGCCAGCAGCTTATCCCGACAGGGTTACGAGCAGTACTTC	CASSLSRQGYEQYF
.	TRBD1	TRBV12-3/TRBV12-4	TRBJ2-7	TGTGCCAGCAGACTTACAGGGGATCTCTACGAGCAGTACTTC	CASRLTGDLYEQYF
many	.	TRBV20-1	TRBJ2-7	TGCAGTGCCCTCCGGACGCCCTACGAGCAGTACTTC	CSALRTPYEQYF